The 28 T cell receptor beta chains below come from one sample, sequenced in a study of cytomegalovirus exposure and HLA in healthy donors. With 60 Vbeta and 13 Jbeta primers, the PCR was carried out. Sequenced by immunoSEQ multiplex PCR; TCRdb stores in-frame clones only, minus some. Of some 130,000 clones detected, around 75% appear once; the ten largest clones hold 2.5% to 3.5%. The source material was PBMCs. These receptors all stem from a man aged 35 to 55 in good health and CMV-seronegative.

The gene calls are TRBV7-2 and TRBJ1-4; D is unresolved. V was trimmed by 5 bases and J by 1 base, leaving 11 bases between them. The CDR3 spans 15 residues. The V gene's germline CDR1 is SGHTA and CDR2 FQGNSA. The CDR3: CASSPKTGTNEKLFF. The CDR3 DNA reads TGTGCCAGCAGCCCAAAGACGGGAACTAATGAAAAACTGTTTTTT.

The chain couples TRBV7-8 to TRBJ2-1, with 13 bases that match TRBD2. This CDR3 has 15 amino acids. Germline V gene data show CDR1 as SGHVS and CDR2 as FQNEAQ. The V gene end was trimmed by 5 bases and the J gene end by 9 bases; junction bases not matched to a gene: 7. The CDR3 coding sequence is TGTGCCAGCAGCGGTACTAGCGGGGGGGCCGGTGAGCAGTTCTTC. Encoded protein: CASSGTSGGAGEQFF.

The chain is built from TRBV5-1 and TRBJ1-4; TRBD1 matches 8 bases. This CDR3 comprises 14 residues. Germline V lookup: CDR1 SGHRS, CDR2 YFSETQ. J was trimmed by 8 bases and V by 0 bases; bases with no gene match: 3. CDR3 in amino acids: CASSLGDRLEKLFF. For the CDR3, the DNA is TGCGCCAGCAGCTTGGGGGACAGGTTGGAAAAACTGTTTTTT.

The genes are TRBV7-9 and TRBJ2-7, with 8 bases that match TRBD1. Germline-derived CDR1 and CDR2 are SEHNR and FQNEAQ (reference sequence). The CDR3 loop spans 14 amino acids. Trimming took 5 bases from V and 0 from J; bases not matched to a gene: 3. The CDR3 loop reads CASSPGQASYEQYF. The CDR3 nucleotides read TGTGCCAGCAGCCCGGGACAGGCCTCCTACGAGCAGTACTTC.

The gene calls are TRBV6-5 and TRBJ2-7, with D perhaps matching TRBD2 (6 bases). This CDR3 contains 13 residues. Germline CDR1 is MNHEY and CDR2 is SVGAGI. Trimming took 4 bases from V and 4 from J, leaving 11 bases between them. CDR3 DNA sequence: TGTGCCAGCAGTTCCCCGGGGGTGTACGAGCAGTACTTC. This gives the protein CASSSPGVYEQYF.

The J gene is TRBJ2-2, the V gene TRBV13, with TRBD1 matching over 7 bases. J lost 4 bases, V lost 6 bases, and 5 bases had no gene match. This CDR3 has 14 amino acids. CDR1 and CDR2 from the germline V gene are PRHDT and FYEKMQ (reference sequence). CDR3 amino acids: CASRPQGSTGELFF. CDR3 in DNA: TGTGCCAGCAGACCACAGGGGTCCACCGGGGAGCTGTTTTTT.

The chain uses TRBV9 and TRBJ2-1; D is unresolved. The length of the CDR3 is 13 residues. Deletions cut 0 bases from V and 9 bases from J, with 10 bases between. Germline CDR1 is SGDLS and CDR2 is YYNGEE. For the CDR3, the DNA is TGTGCCAGCAGCGTAGAAGGAGTTAGTGAGCAGTTCTTC. Protein product: CASSVEGVSEQFF.

This rearrangement joins TRBV4-1 to TRBJ2-1; TRBD2 matches at 10 bases. The ends lost 0 bases at V and 13 bases at J; junction bases unmatched: 3. CDR1 is MGHRA, CDR2 YSYEKL, per germline. The CDR3 sequence is 13 residues long. The CDR3 region has the DNA TGCGCCAGCAGCCAAGATCTAGCGGGGGTACAGTTCTTC. Translation: CASSQDLAGVQFF.

The chain joins TRBV23-1 to TRBJ2-7, with D possibly TRBD2 on 6 matching bases. TRBV23-1 is sorted into the ORF group, with uncertain function. Trimming took 4 bases from V and 0 from J, leaving 19 bases between them. The CDR3 runs to 17 residues. The CDR3 sequence: CASSPPSGVPDSYEQYF. CDR3 DNA: TGCGCCAGCAGTCCCCCCTCGGGAGTTCCCGACTCCTACGAGCAGTACTTC.

The chain is built from TRBV4-1 and TRBJ1-2; D gene uncertain. The CDR3 consists of 13 residues. The ends were cut back, 4 bases at V and 8 bases at J, with 14 bases in the middle. Germline CDR1 and CDR2: MGHRA and YSYEKL. CDR3 DNA: TGCGCCAGCAGCCTTGGCACCCAACCAGGCTACACCTTC. Its translation: CASSLGTQPGYTF.

The chain combines TRBV28 with TRBJ2-3; 9 nucleotides line up with TRBD2. V gave up 5 bases and J gave up 1 base; unmatched junction bases: 7. Germline V lookup: CDR1 MDHEN, CDR2 SYDVKM. The CDR3 is made up of 16 amino acids. The DNA for the CDR3 is TGTGCCAGCAGTACCCCAGCGGGAGGTGGCACAGATACGCAGTATTTT. This encodes CASSTPAGGGTDTQYF.

By frequency in the sample, this clone is medium-sized. V and J are TRBV6-1 and TRBJ2-7, with 9 bases fitting TRBD1. The CDR3 totals 16 residues. In germline, CDR1 is MNHNS, CDR2 SASEGT. V shed 2 bases, J shed 3 bases, and the junction held 8 bases outside the gene matches. The CDR3 sequence is CASSERGLDRGYEQYF. The CDR3 bases are TGTGCCAGCAGTGAAAGGGGGTTGGACAGGGGCTACGAGCAGTACTTC.

The gene calls are TRBV15 and TRBJ2-2; 16 nucleotides align to TRBD2. This CDR3 is built from 20 residues. Germline assignment: CDR1 LNHNV and CDR2 YYDKDF (reference sequence). With V trimmed by 0 bases and J by 4 bases, 8 bases remained unmatched. Written as DNA, the CDR3 is TGTGCCACCAGCAGAGATCCGGGACTAGCGGGAGGGCCACTCACCGGGGAGCTGTTTTTT. It encodes CATSRDPGLAGGPLTGELFF.

The V call is TRBV27, the J call TRBJ2-1; 10 bases fit TRBD2. J was trimmed by 14 bases and V by 0 bases; bases with no gene match: 10. The CDR3 runs 15 residues. Germline CDR1 and CDR2: MNHEY and SMNVEV (reference sequence). In DNA, the CDR3 is TGTGCCAGCAGTTTATCCCCGGCTAGCGGGGGCCGGGAGTTCTTC. Translating it yields CASSLSPASGGREFF.

V usage is TRBV2 and J usage is TRBJ2-2; TRBD2 might be the D (6 bases). Germline V CDR1 and CDR2: SNHLY, FYNNEI. V was cut by 6 bases and J by 6 bases, with 17 bases left in between. This CDR3 is built from 15 residues. Here the CDR3 DNA reads TGTGCCAGCAGGAGGGACTCCCTGGCGTCCGGGGAGCTGTTTTTT. This gives the protein CASRRDSLASGELFF.

The chain couples TRBV11-2 to TRBJ2-1, with 8 bases lining up with TRBD2. J gave up 4 bases and V 0 bases, and 5 bases lay outside the gene matches. The CDR3 consists of 16 residues. CDR1 is SGHAT and CDR2 is FQNNGV in the germline V gene. For the CDR3, the DNA is TGTGCCAGCAGCTTAGAGTCGAGCGGGAGATACAATGAGCAGTTCTTC. Protein product: CASSLESSGRYNEQFF.

The rearrangement links TRBV10-3 to TRBJ2-1; weak D call: TRBD1 (6 bases). CDR3 length: 16 residues. Trimming removed 4 bases from V and 5 bases from J, with 18 bases in between. From germline, CDR1 is ENHRY and CDR2 SYGVKD. CDR3 residues: CAISGQGTPGHNEQFF. The DNA for the CDR3 is TGTGCCATCAGTGGCCAGGGGACACCCGGCCACAATGAGCAGTTCTTC.

The chain joins TRBV5-1 to TRBJ2-2; 9 nucleotides match TRBD1. The CDR3 sequence is 15 residues long. Germline loops: CDR1 SGHRS, CDR2 YFSETQ. With 4 bases clipped from V and 3 bases from J, the junction kept 4 bases outside the gene matches. CDR3 sequence reads: CASSEQGADTGELFF. The CDR3 nucleotides are TGCGCCAGCAGCGAACAGGGGGCGGACACCGGGGAGCTGTTTTTT.

Only a few counts were recorded for this clone. V and J are TRBV30 and TRBJ2-3, with D hard to call. Germline CDR1 is GTSNPN and CDR2 is SVGIG (reference sequence). The V end lost 3 bases, the J end lost 2 bases, and 9 bases lay between the germline ends. CDR3 length equals 13 residues. CDR3 sequence: CAWSQLTTDTQYF. CDR3 DNA: TGTGCCTGGAGCCAACTTACCACAGATACGCAGTATTTT.

The gene calls are TRBV4-3 and TRBJ1-4, with D tentatively TRBD1 (5 bases). The germline gives CDR1 LGHNA, CDR2 YSLEER. CDR3 length equals 16 residues. The V gene lost 1 base and the J gene lost 5 bases, with 14 bases spanning the gap. Here the CDR3 DNA reads TGCGCCAGCAGCCAAGGCTTTGGGGGGGAGAATGAAAAACTGTTTTTT. Amino acid sequence: CASSQGFGGENEKLFF.

The CDR3 nucleotides are TGTGCCAGCAGTTATCGGGAGGGGGGGCAGGGAAACACCATATATTTT. It is translated as CASSYREGGQGNTIYF. This chain joins TRBV6-9 and TRBJ1-3; a weak D match, TRBD1 (6 bases). The V gene lost 2 bases and the J gene lost 4 bases, with 15 bases spanning the gap. Germline lookup yields CDR1 MNHGY and CDR2 SVAAGI. The CDR3 runs 16 residues.

This clone was detected only once. V is TRBV30 and J is TRBJ2-7; D is possibly TRBD1 (6 bases). The V end lost 3 bases, the J end lost 4 bases, and 19 bases lay between the germline ends. The germline V gene has CDR1 GTSNPN and CDR2 SVGIG (reference sequence). The CDR3 is 15 amino acids. The CDR3, as DNA: TGTGCCTGGAGCGACCCTTCACAGGGAAGGTACGAGCAGTACTTC. Its protein product is CAWSDPSQGRYEQYF.

This chain links TRBV5-4 with TRBJ2-1; D not certain. Per germline, CDR1 SGHNT and CDR2 YYREEE (reference sequence). The CDR3 has 15 residues. V dropped 4 bases and J dropped 5 bases, with 16 bases sitting between them. The CDR3 bases are TGTGCCAGCAGCATCCCCGGCACAGCCAACAATGAGCAGTTCTTC. The encoded protein is CASSIPGTANNEQFF. Together with reference TRBV5-4 and TRBJ2-1, the CDR3 gives the full variable domain: ETGVTQSPTHLIKTRGQQVTLRCSSQSGHNTVSWYQQALGQGPQFIFQYYREEENGRGNFPPRFSGLQFPNYSSELNVNALELDDSALYLCASSIPGTANNEQFFGPGTRLTVL.

CDR3 residues: CASTLLHGGDGYTF. In DNA, the CDR3 is TGTGCCAGCACCCTGCTCCATGGGGGGGATGGCTACACCTTC. J is TRBJ1-2 and V is TRBV5-6; D is perhaps TRBD1 (5 bases). Germline loops: CDR1 SGHDT, CDR2 YYEEEE. Trimming left V 6 bases short and J 6 bases short, with 18 bases between. The CDR3 length is 14 residues. The full variable domain, with the rest looked up from reference TRBV5-6 and TRBJ1-2, is DAGVTQSPTHLIKTRGQQVTLRCSPKSGHDTVSWYQQALGQGPQFIFQYYEEEERQRGNFPDRFSGHQFPNYSSELNVNALLLGDSALYLCASTLLHGGDGYTFGSGTRLTVV.

The chain links TRBV7-3 to TRBJ2-5, with 10 nucleotides matching TRBD1. CDR1 SGHTA and CDR2 FQGTGA come from the germline V gene. V lost 4 bases, J lost 1 base, and 3 bases stayed unmatched. The CDR3 has 15 amino acids. DNA of the CDR3: TGTGCCAGCAGCTCGACAGGGGGCTCCCAAGAGACCCAGTACTTC. The encoded protein is CASSSTGGSQETQYF.

This sequence joins TRBV5-6 and TRBJ1-1, with 12 bases identical to TRBD1. Germline V CDR1 and CDR2: SGHDT, YYEEEE. This CDR3 is built from 19 residues. The V segment lost 1 base and the J segment 2 bases; nucleotides outside the gene matches: 12. The CDR3 bases are TGTGCCAGCAGCTTGAAAAGGTGGGGGACAGGGGGCTCTAACACTGAAGCTTTCTTT. Translation: CASSLKRWGTGGSNTEAFF.

The chain links TRBV7-9 to TRBJ2-1; 9 nucleotides match TRBD2. The CDR3 is made up of 15 amino acids. From germline, CDR1 is SEHNR and CDR2 FQNEAQ (reference sequence). Germline trimming cut 4 bases from V and 5 bases from J; bases unmatched to any gene: 6. The DNA of the CDR3 is TGTGCCAGCAGCTATAGCGGGAGAACCGACAATGAGCAGTTCTTC. Translation: CASSYSGRTDNEQFF.

This sequence joins TRBV7-2 and TRBJ2-3; 8 bases line up with TRBD2. The V and J ends lost 4 bases and 1 base, in that order; junction bases with no gene match: 10. Germline V CDR1 and CDR2: SGHTA, FQGNSA. This CDR3 contains 17 residues. The CDR3 coding sequence is TGTGCCAGCAGCTCTAGACGGGGGACTAGTGGCACAGATACGCAGTATTTT. It translates to CASSSRRGTSGTDTQYF. The full variable domain, with the rest looked up from reference TRBV7-2 and TRBJ2-3, is GAGVSQSPSNKVTEKGKDVELRCDPISGHTALYWYRQSLGQGLEFLIYFQGNSAPDKSGLPSDRFSAERTGGSVSTLTIQRTQQEDSAVYLCASSSRRGTSGTDTQYFGPGTRLTVL.